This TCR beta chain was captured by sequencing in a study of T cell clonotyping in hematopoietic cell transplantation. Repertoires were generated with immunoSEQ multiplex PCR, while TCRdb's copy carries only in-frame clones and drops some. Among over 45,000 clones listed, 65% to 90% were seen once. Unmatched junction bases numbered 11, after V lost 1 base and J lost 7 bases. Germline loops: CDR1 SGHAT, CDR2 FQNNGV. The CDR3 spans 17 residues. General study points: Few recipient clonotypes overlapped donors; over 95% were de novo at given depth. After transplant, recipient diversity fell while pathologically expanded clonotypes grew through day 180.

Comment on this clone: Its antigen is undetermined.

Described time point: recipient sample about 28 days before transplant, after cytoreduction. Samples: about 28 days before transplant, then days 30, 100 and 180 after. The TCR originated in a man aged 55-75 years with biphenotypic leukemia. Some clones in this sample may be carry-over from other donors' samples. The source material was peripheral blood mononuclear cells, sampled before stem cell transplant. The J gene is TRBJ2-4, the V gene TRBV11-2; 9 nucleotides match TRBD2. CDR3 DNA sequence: TGTGCCAGCAGCTTAGGAAGGGGACTAGCTATAAGGAACATTCAGTACTTC. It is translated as CASSLGRGLAIRNIQYF.